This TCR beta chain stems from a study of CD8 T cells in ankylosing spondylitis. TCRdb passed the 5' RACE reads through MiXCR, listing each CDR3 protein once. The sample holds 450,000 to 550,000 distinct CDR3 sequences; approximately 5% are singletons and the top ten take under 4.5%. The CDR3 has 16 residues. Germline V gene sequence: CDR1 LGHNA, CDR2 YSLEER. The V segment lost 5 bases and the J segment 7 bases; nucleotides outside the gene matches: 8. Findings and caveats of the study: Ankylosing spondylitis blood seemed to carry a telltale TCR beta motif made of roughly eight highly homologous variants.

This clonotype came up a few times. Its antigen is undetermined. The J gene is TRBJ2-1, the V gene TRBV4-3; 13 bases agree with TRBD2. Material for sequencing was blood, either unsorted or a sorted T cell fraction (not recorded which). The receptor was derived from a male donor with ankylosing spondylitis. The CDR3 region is CASSNELAGGLNEQFF. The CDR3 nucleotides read TGCGCCAGCAGCAATGAACTAGCGGGGGGGCTGAATGAGCAGTTCTTC.